The clone carrying this TCR beta chain showed up just a few times. Its target is unknown. This entry belongs to a study of Ad26.COV2.S vaccination and SARS-CoV-2 variants. Study overall: Trial arm assignment for the donor was COV1001 Ad26.COV2.S. Administration of Ad26.COV2.S was intramuscular, either once or twice 56 days apart.

Specified treatment: roughly 20 received Ad26.COV2.S at low or high dose, single or two shots; about 5 received placebo; per-sample allocation not given. Each sample was drawn 63 days after the first injection (of vaccine or placebo). TCRdb keeps only in-frame clones here, not all; method: immunoSEQ multiplex PCR. Among around 500,000 clones, 80% to 90% were seen once, and the ten largest hold 1.7%. V shed 3 bases and J shed 2 bases, with 11 bases lying between them. CDR3 size: 15 residues. CDR1 SNHLY and CDR2 FYNNEI come from the germline V gene. Findings and limits, study-wide: Measurements of TCR breadth and depth may have given underestimates of the total T cell responses.

The sequence was obtained from a person aged 18-65 years who received the Ad26.COV2.S COVID-19 vaccine or a placebo. The chain is built from TRBV2 and TRBJ1-5; D is ambiguous. The sequences come from peripheral blood, collected in a trial of Ad26.COV2.S vaccine versus placebo. CDR3 DNA sequence: TGTGCCAGCAGTGACGGGAGAATAGGCAATCAGCCCCAGCATTTT. Translated: CASSDGRIGNQPQHF.